The 17 T cell receptor beta chains below all came from one sample that was sequenced in a study of blood T cell repertoires in COVID-19. Only in-frame clones appear in the TCRdb table, and some are missing; sequencing was by immunoSEQ multiplex PCR. The table has 250,000 to 350,000 clones, approximately 91% seen once; the top ten hold about 1%. The sequencing input was PBMCs or T cells enriched from blood (not recorded which). The receptors derive from a woman aged 25-40 years who had recovered from COVID-19.

The rearrangement joins TRBV10-3 to TRBJ2-2; 8 bases agree with TRBD2. This CDR3 is 15 amino acids long. The junction had 8 bases not matched to a gene; V was cut back by 7 bases and J by 4 bases. Germline CDR1 reads ENHRY; CDR2 reads SYGVKD. Written as DNA, the CDR3 is TGTGCCATCAAGGCTCCCGGGGGGGGCACCGGGGAGCTGTTTTTT. Its translation: CAIKAPGGGTGELFF.

The chain combines TRBV19 with TRBJ2-1, with D tentatively TRBD1 (6 bases). The V end lost 4 bases, the J end lost 3 bases, and 13 bases lay between the germline ends. This CDR3 has 15 residues. The germline V gene encodes CDR1 LNHDA and CDR2 SQIVND (reference sequence). CDR3 amino acids: CASSRSGAIYNEQFF. In DNA form, the CDR3 reads TGTGCCAGTAGTAGGTCAGGGGCGATCTACAATGAGCAGTTCTTC. The full variable domain, its missing parts supplied by reference TRBV19 and TRBJ2-1, is DGGITQSPKYLFRKEGQNVTLSCEQNLNHDAMYWYRQDPGQGLRLIYYSQIVNDFQKGDIAEGYSVSREKKESFPLTVTSAQKNPTAFYLCASSRSGAIYNEQFFGPGTRLTVL.

This clone has more than one count but fewer than ten. The rearrangement joins TRBV4-1 to TRBJ2-7; 7 nucleotides match TRBD1. Germline loops: CDR1 MGHRA, CDR2 YSYEKL. V shed 1 base, J shed 3 bases, and the junction held 21 bases outside the gene matches. This CDR3 contains 20 residues. The CDR3 protein is CASSQVRRLSRGNPNYEQYF. The DNA for the CDR3 is TGCGCCAGCAGCCAAGTCCGAAGGCTTAGCAGGGGGAATCCTAACTACGAGCAGTACTTC.

The rearrangement links TRBV2 to TRBJ2-2; no clear D. Deletions cut 6 bases from V and 6 bases from J, with 8 bases between. CDR3 length: 12 amino acids. CDR1 and CDR2 from the germline V gene are SNHLY and FYNNEI. The CDR3 here is CASRRQAGELFF. CDR3 nucleotide sequence: TGTGCCAGCAGGAGACAAGCCGGGGAGCTGTTTTTT.

This clone was observed a few times. The V and J genes are TRBV9 and TRBJ1-5; D possibly corresponds to TRBD1 (6 bases). This CDR3 region has 15 residues. Germline CDR1 is SGDLS and CDR2 is YYNGEE. V gave up 4 bases and J gave up 2 bases, with 13 bases separating them. This CDR3 is CASSPGETGNQPQHF. Here the CDR3 DNA reads TGTGCCAGCAGCCCAGGGGAAACGGGCAATCAGCCCCAGCATTTT.

The chain is built from TRBV6-2 or TRBV6-3 and TRBJ1-5; 7 positions agree with TRBD1. Germline CDR1 and CDR2: MNHEY and SVGEGT. V was pared by 2 bases and J by 4 bases, with 8 bases of the junction left unmatched. The CDR3 is 16 amino acids. CDR3: CASSYRTGAVNQPQHF. The CDR3 DNA reads as TGTGCCAGCAGTTACAGAACAGGGGCGGTAAATCAGCCCCAGCATTTT.

The rearrangement links TRBV10-1 to TRBJ2-1, with 8 bases matching TRBD2. V was clipped by 0 bases and J by 8 bases; unmatched bases: 9. CDR1 and CDR2 from the germline V gene are WNHNN and SYGVQD (reference sequence). The CDR3 totals 16 residues. The CDR3 bases are TGCGCCAGCAGTGAGTCCGAAGCGGGGGATCGGGATGAGCAGTTCTTC. Amino acids: CASSESEAGDRDEQFF.

The V gene is TRBV5-1, the J gene TRBJ2-4; 10 nucleotides line up with TRBD2. The CDR3 contains 15 residues. With V trimmed by 1 base and J by 7 bases, 5 bases remained unmatched. Looked up from germline, CDR1 is SGHRS and CDR2 is YFSETQ. CDR3 region: CASSLSSGGWNIQYF. In DNA, the CDR3 is TGCGCCAGCAGCTTGTCTAGCGGGGGATGGAACATTCAGTACTTC.

This chain links TRBV11-1 with TRBJ2-1, with D maybe TRBD1 (6 bases). Trimming left V 4 bases short and J 5 bases short, with 18 bases between. CDR3 length equals 16 residues. The germline V gene has CDR1 SGHAT and CDR2 FQDESV (reference sequence). CDR3 in amino acids: CASSYRTVGINNEQFF. For the CDR3, the DNA is TGTGCCAGCAGCTACAGGACAGTGGGTATTAACAATGAGCAGTTCTTC.

CDR3 DNA sequence: TGTGCCAGCAGTTACAGGGGTGACCAGCCCCAGCATTTT. Translating gives CASSYRGDQPQHF. The V and J genes are TRBV6-5 and TRBJ1-5; D might be TRBD1 (5 bases). The CDR3 covers 13 residues. Trimming cost V 2 bases and J 7 bases, with 9 bases left between them. Germline CDR1 is MNHEY and CDR2 is SVGAGI.

V is TRBV30 and J is TRBJ1-2, with D perhaps TRBD1 (5 bases). Germline V gene data show CDR1 as GTSNPN and CDR2 as SVGIG (reference sequence). The V and J ends lost 2 bases and 1 base respectively, with 14 bases between them. This CDR3 has 15 residues. CDR3 in amino acids: CAWSPHRDYNYGYTF. As DNA, the CDR3 is TGTGCCTGGAGTCCCCACCGGGACTATAACTATGGCTACACCTTC.

The chain recombines TRBV6-1 with TRBJ1-5, with 8 bases aligning to TRBD1. Germline CDR1 reads MNHNS; CDR2 reads SASEGT. The CDR3 runs to 17 residues. J was trimmed by 4 bases and V by 2 bases; bases with no gene match: 10. The CDR3 loop reads CASSEWQGAARNQPQHF. CDR3 nucleotide sequence: TGTGCCAGCAGTGAATGGCAGGGGGCCGCTAGGAATCAGCCCCAGCATTTT.

The J gene is TRBJ1-2, the V gene TRBV4-1; D may be TRBD1 (5 bases). The CDR3 length is 13 residues. With 0 bases removed from V and 4 bases from J, the gap between germline ends came to 6 bases. Germline V gives CDR1 MGHRA, CDR2 YSYEKL. The CDR3 sequence is CASSQEGPYGYTF. The CDR3 nucleotides read TGCGCCAGCAGCCAAGAGGGGCCCTATGGCTACACCTTC.

This clone has a single count. V and J are TRBV6-2 or TRBV6-3 and TRBJ1-2, with TRBD1 matching over 9 bases. V dropped 6 bases and J dropped 11; count of bases not matched to a gene: 10. Germline values: CDR1 MNHEY, CDR2 SVGEGT. The CDR3 has 13 amino acids. For the CDR3, the DNA is TGTGCCAGCAGCCCCAATCCGGGACAGGGTTACACCTTC. Residues: CASSPNPGQGYTF.

The genes are TRBV28 and TRBJ2-4; 10 positions agree with TRBD2. This CDR3 contains 17 residues. Germline V gene data show CDR1 as MDHEN and CDR2 as SYDVKM. Losses at the gene ends were 3 bases for V and 3 bases for J; bases not matched to a gene: 8. This CDR3 is CASSFTGTSVVKNIQYF. Here the CDR3 DNA reads TGTGCCAGCAGTTTCACCGGGACTAGCGTGGTCAAAAACATTCAGTACTTC. The variable domain in full, completed from reference TRBV28 and TRBJ2-4, reads DVKVTQSSRYLVKRTGEKVFLECVQDMDHENMFWYRQDPGLGLRLIYFSYDVKMKEKGDIPEGYSVSREKKERFSLILESASTNQTSMYLCASSFTGTSVVKNIQYFGAGTRLSVL.

V gene TRBV5-1 combines with J gene TRBJ1-3; tentatively, D is TRBD1 (6 bases). This CDR3 has 16 residues. The V gene lost 4 bases and the J gene lost 2 bases, with 16 bases spanning the gap. Germline CDR1 is SGHRS and CDR2 is YFSETQ. The CDR3 DNA reads TGCGCCAGCAGCACAGGGTTTTATTCCACTGGAAACACCATATATTTT. Protein: CASSTGFYSTGNTIYF.

This clone came up a few times. One end of the junction varies from germline; a read error may be responsible. V is TRBV2 and J is TRBJ1-1; 9 bases match TRBD1. Germline V gives CDR1 SNHLY, CDR2 FYNNEI. The CDR3 totals 14 residues. The CDR3 bases are TGTGCCAGCAGAGAAGGACAGGGGCGGGCTGAAGCTTTCTTT. It codes for CASREGQGRAEAFF.